Given below is one T cell receptor beta chain in context. These data come from a study of blood T cell repertoires in COVID-19. Study summary: The samples span acute and convalescent COVID-19 from the United States, Italy and Spain. Nucleic acid was either cDNA or gDNA, and it came from T cells, B-cell-depleted T cells, or PBMCs.

In the original workflow: The assay estimated nucleated cells by amplifying reference gene primers. TCRdb's table, derived via immunoSEQ multiplex PCR, lists solely in-frame clones and lacks some. V and J calls and clone size come straight from that table; D and trimming were deduced from the DNA. The table lists about 200,000 clones, 90% of them singletons. CDR3 length equals 17 residues. CDR1 and CDR2 (germline): LNHDA, SQIVND (reference sequence). The ends were cut back, 5 bases at V and 5 bases at J, with 22 bases in the middle. The TCR sequence derives from a man in his fifties or sixties with acute or convalescent COVID-19. V is TRBV19 and J is TRBJ1-5; D is uncertain. Sequenced input: peripheral blood. The CDR3 protein is CASSPSDTAVPDQPQHF. CDR3 sequence (DNA): TGTGCCAGTAGTCCCTCTGACACGGCCGTTCCGGATCAGCCCCAGCATTTT.